This T cell receptor (beta chain) was profiled in a study of blood T cell repertoires in COVID-19. As for the study in general: Samples came from the United States, Italy and Spain, spanning acute and convalescent COVID-19.

Authors' analysis steps: Amplification of reference gene primers was used by the study to estimate nucleated cell counts. Profiling relied on immunoSEQ multiplex PCR, and the TCRdb table lists in-frame clones only, not all of them. V and J calls and clone size are given by that table; D and trimming were obtained from the DNA. The sample consists of about 310,000 clones, roughly 87% of them appearing once. CDR3 length: 14 amino acids. Per the germline V gene, CDR1 is KGHDR and CDR2 is SFDVKD. V lost 3 bases and J lost 7; bases outside the gene matches: 7. The sample taken for sequencing was peripheral blood. This receptor was obtained from a man between 45 and 60 years old with active or convalescent COVID-19. The chain carries TRBV24-1 and TRBJ1-2; 7 positions agree with TRBD1. For the CDR3, the DNA is TGTGCCACCAGTGATCCAGCGACAGGGATTGGCTACACCTTC. It yields the protein CATSDPATGIGYTF.